Detailed here is one T cell receptor beta chain. This sample is part of a study of Ad26.COV2.S vaccination and SARS-CoV-2 variants. Germline-derived CDR1 and CDR2 are KGHSH and LQKENI. This CDR3 region has 17 residues. Trimming removed 0 bases from V and 3 bases from J; junction bases left unmatched: 9. Regarding treatment: some 19 received Ad26.COV2.S at low or high dose, single or two shots; 5 received placebo; per-sample allocation not given. Repertoires come from day 63 after the first vaccine or placebo injection. Generated by immunoSEQ multiplex PCR, the TCRdb table keeps only in-frame clones and is missing some. The table has around 500,000 clones, 70% to 90% seen once; the top ten hold around 1.8%.

The sample here was peripheral blood, taken in a trial of Ad26.COV2.S vaccine versus placebo. V and J are TRBV18 and TRBJ2-3; 7 bases are a match to TRBD2. The receptor was derived from a person aged 18 to 65 who received the Ad26.COV2.S COVID-19 vaccine or a placebo. The CDR3 DNA sequence: TGTGCCAGCTCACCACCCTCTGGCGGGGGTTATACAGATACGCAGTATTTT. Its protein is CASSPPSGGGYTDTQYF.